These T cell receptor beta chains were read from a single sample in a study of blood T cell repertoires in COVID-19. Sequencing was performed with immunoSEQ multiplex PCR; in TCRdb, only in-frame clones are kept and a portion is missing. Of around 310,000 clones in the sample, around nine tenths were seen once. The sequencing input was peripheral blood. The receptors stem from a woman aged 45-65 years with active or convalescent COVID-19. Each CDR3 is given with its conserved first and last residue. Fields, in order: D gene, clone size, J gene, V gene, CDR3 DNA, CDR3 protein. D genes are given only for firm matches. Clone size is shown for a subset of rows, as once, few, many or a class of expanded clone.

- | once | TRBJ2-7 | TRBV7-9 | TGTGCCAGCAGCTTAGTCCCTAGCTTGAACGAGCAGTACTTC | CASSLVPSLNEQYF
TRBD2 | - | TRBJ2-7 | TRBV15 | TGTGCCACCAGCAGAGATAGGGGTAGCGGGACTGGCGAGCAGTACTTC | CATSRDRGSGTGEQYF
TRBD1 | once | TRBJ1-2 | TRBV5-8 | TGTGCCAACCCCAGGGGGTCCATCCTCTATGGCTACACCTTC | CANPRGSILYGYTF
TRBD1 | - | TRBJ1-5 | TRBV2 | TGTGCCAGCAGTGGGACAGGGAGCAATCAGCCCCAGCATTTT | CASSGTGSNQPQHF
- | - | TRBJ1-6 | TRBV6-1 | TGTGCCAGCAGTGAACTGGTTGGCAATTCACCCCTCCACTTT | CASSELVGNSPLHF
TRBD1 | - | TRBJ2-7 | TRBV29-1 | TGCAGCGTCGGGGACAGGGGCTCCCTGACGGAGCAGTACTTC | CSVGDRGSLTEQYF
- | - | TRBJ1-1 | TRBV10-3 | TGTGCCATCAGTGAGTCGGTGGGGGGAGGGAACACTGAAGCTTTCTTT | CAISESVGGGNTEAFF
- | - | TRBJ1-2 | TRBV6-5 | TGTGCCAGCAGTTACTCGAGGTTTGCTAGCTACACCTTC | CASSYSRFASYTF
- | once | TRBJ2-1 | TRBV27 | TGTGCCAGCAGTTTAGGGCTTTACAATGAGCAGTTCTTC | CASSLGLYNEQFF
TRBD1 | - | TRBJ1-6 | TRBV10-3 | TGTGCCATCAGCACAGGACAGGGCAATTCACCCCTCCACTTT | CAISTGQGNSPLHF
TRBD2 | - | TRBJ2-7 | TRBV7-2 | TGTGCCAGCAGCTTCCTAGCGGGAGGGCATTCCGAGCAGTACTTC | CASSFLAGGHSEQYF
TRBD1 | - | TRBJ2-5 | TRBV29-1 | TGCAGCGTTGTACAGGGGGCTGAGACCCAGTACTTC | CSVVQGAETQYF
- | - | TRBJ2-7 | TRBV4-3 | TGCGCCAGCAGCCAAGATTCCGTATCCTACGAGCAGTACTTC | CASSQDSVSYEQYF
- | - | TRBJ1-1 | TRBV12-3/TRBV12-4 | TGTGCCAGCAGTTTAATCCTAGGCACTGAAGCTTTCTTT | CASSLILGTEAFF
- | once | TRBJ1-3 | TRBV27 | TGTGCCAGCAGTCCAGGAAACGGAAACACCATATATTTT | CASSPGNGNTIYF
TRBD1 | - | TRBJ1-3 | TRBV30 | TGTGCCTGGTCGGGGGACAGGTCGTCCTCTGGAAACACCATATATTTT | CAWSGDRSSSGNTIYF
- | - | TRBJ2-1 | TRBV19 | TGTGCCAGTAGCTCGACCGGGATAGCCGGGGACAATGAGCAGTTCTTC | CASSSTGIAGDNEQFF
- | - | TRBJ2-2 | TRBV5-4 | TGTGCCAGCAGCCCAAGCGACAGCGGGGAGCTGTTTTTT | CASSPSDSGELFF